The rows below give T cell receptor beta chains drawn from one sample of a study of cytomegalovirus exposure and HLA in healthy donors. Method: immunoSEQ multiplex PCR; TCRdb's copy keeps in-frame clones and lacks some. The repertoire includes fewer than 200,000 clones, around 88% of them detected once, and 1.5% to 2% sits in the top ten. The specimen was PBMCs. The receptors shown here come from a man in his forties in good health and CMV-seropositive. CDR3s include the opening cysteine and the closing phenylalanine or tryptophan. Each record gives: J gene, V gene, D gene, CDR3 length, clone size, CDR3 DNA, CDR3 protein. The D gene is left open where the match is weak. Not every row has a clone size; where given, it reads once, few, many or a size class.

TRBJ2-7	TRBV5-1	TRBD1	13	few	TGCGCCAGCAACGGACAGGGGCCCCACGAGCAGTACTTC	CASNGQGPHEQYF
TRBJ2-3	TRBV11-2	NA	11	NA	TGTGCCAGCAGCCAGAAAGATACGCAGTATTTT	CASSQKDTQYF
TRBJ1-5	TRBV6-5	TRBD1	15	NA	TGTGCCAGCAGTGCCTCCGGGACAGGTAATCAGCCCCAGCATTTT	CASSASGTGNQPQHF
TRBJ2-1	TRBV4-3	TRBD2	15	few	TGCGCCAGCAGCCAAGGGGCTAGCGGTAACAATGAGCAGTTCTTC	CASSQGASGNNEQFF
TRBJ2-7	TRBV7-9	NA	13	NA	TGTGCCAGCAGCTTAATTAGCTCCTACGAGCAGTACTTC	CASSLISSYEQYF
TRBJ1-1	TRBV5-6	NA	14	once	TGTGCCAGCAGCTCGGACACTCGAAACACTGAAGCTTTCTTT	CASSSDTRNTEAFF
TRBJ2-1	TRBV19	TRBD2	15	NA	TGTGCCAGTAGCGTTAGCGGGCCCTCCTACAATGAGCAGTTCTTC	CASSVSGPSYNEQFF
TRBJ2-2	TRBV7-7	NA	16	NA	TGTGCCAGCAGCTTAGCGCGAGGGCCCAACACCGGGGAGCTGTTTTTT	CASSLARGPNTGELFF
TRBJ1-1	TRBV5-5	TRBD1	16	NA	TGTGCCAGCACCCTTTATCCCGGACAGGGGAACACTGAAGCTTTCTTT	CASTLYPGQGNTEAFF
TRBJ2-7	TRBV9	TRBD1	16	NA	TGTGCCAGCAGCCCGGGGGTGGGACAGGGGTCTAACGAGCAGTACTTC	CASSPGVGQGSNEQYF
TRBJ2-5	TRBV6-1	NA	13	NA	TGTGCCAGCAGTCTAATAGCGGAAGAGACCCAGTACTTC	CASSLIAEETQYF
TRBJ2-7	TRBV6-1	NA	12	NA	TGTGCCAGCAGCTACAGGGTCTACGAGCAGTACTTC	CASSYRVYEQYF
TRBJ1-1	TRBV28	NA	15	few	TGTGCCAGCAGCGCGTACGGGAACATGAACACTGAAGCTTTCTTT	CASSAYGNMNTEAFF
TRBJ2-1	TRBV6-6	TRBD2	15	NA	TGTGCCAGCAGTGAGTCTAGCGGGACCTACAATGAGCAGTTCTTC	CASSESSGTYNEQFF
TRBJ2-7	TRBV27	TRBD1	14	NA	TGTGCCAGCAGAACCGACAGGGGAAGGAACGAGCAGTACTTC	CASRTDRGRNEQYF
TRBJ2-7	TRBV28	TRBD1	15	NA	TGTGCCAGCAGTCCCGGGGGACAGGGGGACCACGAGCAGTACTTC	CASSPGGQGDHEQYF
TRBJ2-5	TRBV6-4	TRBD2	14	NA	TGTGCCAGCAGTGAACCACTAGCGGTGCGGACCCAGTACTTC	CASSEPLAVRTQYF
TRBJ2-2	TRBV5-1	TRBD1	14	NA	TGCGCCAGCAAAGGACAGGGGGCGACCGGGGAGCTGTTTTTT	CASKGQGATGELFF
TRBJ2-3	TRBV6-4	TRBD2	15	NA	TGTGCCAGCAGATTAGGCGGGAGAGGCACAGATACGCAGTATTTT	CASRLGGRGTDTQYF
TRBJ1-4	TRBV7-9	NA	14	NA	TGTGCCAGCAGCCTCTCGGGGACTAATGAAAAACTGTTTTTT	CASSLSGTNEKLFF
TRBJ1-2	TRBV9	TRBD1	15	NA	TGTGCCAGCAGCGTATTCGACAGGGCGAACTATGGCTACACCTTC	CASSVFDRANYGYTF
TRBJ2-1	TRBV9	TRBD2	15	NA	TGTGCCAGCAGCACTAGCGGGGGGGGCTACAATGAGCAGTTCTTC	CASSTSGGGYNEQFF